A single sample gave rise to the 29 T cell receptor beta chains below, sequenced in a study of vaccination and CD4 T cells after COVID-19. Their recognized antigens are unknown. Regarding treatment: approximately nine-day PBMC culture with coronavirus spike peptide pools or control peptides (ViraFEST assay). The assay that was used to sequence DNA from cultured CD4+ T cells was the Oncomine TCR Beta short-read assay. One entry per CDR3 protein, called by TCRdb with MiXCR from the PCR reads. The table records around 18,000 distinct CDR3 sequences, roughly 51% of them present only once. The sample consisted of CD4+ T cells from blood, cultured in vitro, taken before SARS-CoV-2 vaccination. These receptors all come from a human donor who had recovered from COVID-19.

The chain joins TRBV7-9 to TRBJ2-7, with D uncertain. The germline V gene has CDR1 SEHNR and CDR2 FQNEAQ (reference sequence). The CDR3 extends over 14 amino acids. V lost 2 bases and J 0 bases, leaving 8 bases between the germline ends. In nucleotides, the CDR3 is TGTGCCAGCAGCTTAATGACGGGCTCCTACGAGCAGTACTTC. Translating gives CASSLMTGSYEQYF.

CDR3 nucleotide sequence: TGTGCCAGCTCACCATTGGGACAGAATAATTCACCCCTCCACTTT. Amino acids: CASSPLGQNNSPLHF. The rearrangement uses TRBV18 and TRBJ1-6, with 7 bases that match TRBD1. V shed 2 bases and J 5 bases; nucleotides not matched to a gene: 3. This CDR3 is 15 amino acids long. Germline V gene data show CDR1 as KGHSH and CDR2 as LQKENI.

This sequence joins TRBV18 and TRBJ1-5; D ambiguous. Deletions cut 2 bases from V and 0 bases from J, with 8 bases between. The germline V gene has CDR1 KGHSH and CDR2 LQKENI. CDR3 length: 15 residues. In DNA form, the CDR3 reads TGTGCCAGCTCACCAGAACCTTATAGCAATCAGCCCCAGCATTTT. Amino acid sequence: CASSPEPYSNQPQHF.

By frequency in the sample, this clonotype is large. The CDR3 region has the DNA TGCAGTGCTCAGGAGAAGGGGCCTGACTCTGGAAACACCATATATTTT. Translating gives CSAQEKGPDSGNTIYF. This rearrangement joins TRBV20-1 to TRBJ1-3, with D possibly TRBD1 on 5 matching bases. The V end lost 5 bases, the J end lost 0 bases, and 17 bases lay between the germline ends. The CDR3 has 16 amino acids. Germline V lookup: CDR1 DFQATT, CDR2 SNEGSKA (reference sequence).

The chain couples TRBV7-9 to TRBJ1-1; 8 positions match TRBD1. This CDR3 is built from 17 residues. J lost 3 bases, V lost 6 bases, and 15 bases had no gene match. Germline lookup yields CDR1 SEHNR and CDR2 FQNEAQ (reference sequence). CDR3 nucleotide sequence: TGTGCCAGCAGTTACGACCTACAGGGGGGAGTTGACACTGAAGCTTTCTTT. Its translation is CASSYDLQGGVDTEAFF.

About this clonotype itself: A read error may account for a junction end that differs from germline. This rearrangement joins TRBV20-1 to TRBJ2-3; no firm D call. CDR1 DFQATT and CDR2 SNEGSKA come from the germline V gene (reference sequence). The CDR3 spans 12 residues. Here the CDR3 reads CSARDPVDTQYF. As DNA, the CDR3 is TGCAGTGCCAGAGATCCAGTCGATACGCAGTATTTT.

The chain joins TRBV27 to TRBJ2-3, with 7 bases fitting TRBD1. The CDR3 is 13 amino acids. The germline V gene encodes CDR1 MNHEY and CDR2 SMNVEV (reference sequence). Trimming removed 2 bases from V and 7 bases from J; junction bases left unmatched: 3. CDR3 amino acids: CASSLRQGNTQYF. The CDR3 bases are TGTGCCAGCAGTTTACGACAGGGCAATACGCAGTATTTT.

This clonotype was observed a few times. This chain links TRBV20-1 with TRBJ2-2; TRBD2 matches at 9 bases. From germline, CDR1 is DFQATT and CDR2 SNEGSKA (reference sequence). The V and J ends lost 7 bases and 7 bases, in that order; junction bases with no gene match: 16. The CDR3 is made up of 16 amino acids. The CDR3: CSVLAAGGAGGGELFF. The CDR3 DNA sequence: TGCAGTGTTCTCGCAGCGGGAGGTGCGGGCGGCGGGGAGCTGTTTTTT.

This clonotype was detected only a few times. This chain connects TRBV28 to TRBJ2-3; D unresolved. The germline CDR1 and CDR2 sequences are MDHEN and SYDVKM. The germline V and J ends were trimmed by 10 bases and 2 bases, with 10 bases remaining between them. The CDR3 contains 12 residues. CDR3 in amino acids: CATAIITDTQYF. DNA for the CDR3: TGTGCCACCGCCATCATCACAGATACGCAGTATTTT. The variable domain in full, with the rest retrieved from reference TRBV28 and TRBJ2-3, is DVKVTQSSRYLVKRTGEKVFLECVQDMDHENMFWYRQDPGLGLRLIYFSYDVKMKEKGDIPEGYSVSREKKERFSLILESASTNQTSMYLCATAIITDTQYFGPGTRLTVL.

This clonotype has a handful of counts. This chain uses TRBV7-9 with TRBJ1-1; D uncertain. The CDR3 covers 11 residues. Trimming cost V 3 bases and J 7 bases, with 6 bases left between them. Germline lookup yields CDR1 SEHNR and CDR2 FQNEAQ (reference sequence). CDR3 loop: CASSFEYEAFF. CDR3 DNA: TGTGCCAGCAGCTTTGAGTATGAAGCTTTCTTT.

This clonotype was counted a few times. V usage is TRBV27 and J usage is TRBJ1-3; D might be TRBD1 (6 bases). This CDR3 spans 15 amino acids. The germline gives CDR1 MNHEY, CDR2 SMNVEV (reference sequence). V was pared by 6 bases and J by 2 bases, with 14 bases between. As DNA, the CDR3 is TGTGCCAGCAGCCGGGGCGGGGGGCCTGGAAACACCATATATTTT. Its protein product is CASSRGGGPGNTIYF.

The gene calls are TRBV28 and TRBJ2-2; D gene unclear. The CDR3 runs to 12 residues. Trimming took 0 bases from V and 7 from J, leaving 3 bases between them. Germline loops: CDR1 MDHEN, CDR2 SYDVKM. CDR3 in amino acids: CASSLWNGELFF. The CDR3 region has the DNA TGTGCCAGCAGTTTATGGAACGGGGAGCTGTTTTTT.

J is TRBJ1-2 and V is TRBV20-1; D might be TRBD1 (6 bases). This CDR3 spans 12 amino acids. CDR1 and CDR2 (germline): DFQATT, SNEGSKA (reference sequence). Between the trimmed V and J ends, which lost 5 bases and 4 bases, there was a span of 11 bases. The CDR3 nucleotides read TGCAGTGCTGGGGGGCAAAGCTATGGCTACACCTTC. It specifies CSAGGQSYGYTF.

The CDR3 loop is CASNAYSPTDTQYF. The CDR3 DNA is TGTGCCAGCAACGCCTACTCCCCCACAGATACGCAGTATTTT. The V call is TRBV6-1, the J call TRBJ2-3, with D uncertain. The germline V gene encodes CDR1 MNHNS and CDR2 SASEGT. V dropped 7 bases and J dropped 2 bases, with 13 bases sitting between them. CDR3 length equals 14 residues.

The chain joins TRBV7-9 to TRBJ2-7, with a possible D match to TRBD1 (5 bases). The CDR3 runs to 15 residues. V gave up 1 base and J gave up 6 bases, with 16 bases separating them. Germline V gives CDR1 SEHNR, CDR2 FQNEAQ (reference sequence). CDR3 nucleotides: TGTGCCAGCAGCTTAGTGTGGCAGGGTGGGGTCGAGCAGTACTTC. Translated: CASSLVWQGGVEQYF.

V usage is TRBV28 and J usage is TRBJ2-1; 7 bases are shared with TRBD2. This CDR3 has 16 residues. Germline-derived CDR1 and CDR2 are MDHEN and SYDVKM. The V gene end was trimmed by 2 bases and the J gene end by 2 bases; junction bases not matched to a gene: 6. The CDR3 loop reads CASSLGGLAAYNEQFF. The CDR3 DNA follows: TGTGCCAGCAGTTTAGGCGGGCTAGCGGCCTACAATGAGCAGTTCTTC.

This clonotype was seen only once. The J gene is TRBJ2-3, the V gene TRBV6-1; 10 bases line up with TRBD2. The CDR3 sequence is 16 residues long. V lost 7 bases and J lost 7; bases outside the gene matches: 14. Germline-derived CDR1 and CDR2 are MNHNS and SASEGT. The CDR3 spells CASTLVGAGGPYTQYF. The CDR3 DNA reads TGTGCCAGCACCCTCGTGGGAGCGGGAGGGCCGTATACGCAGTATTTT.

The chain carries TRBV2 and TRBJ1-2; D is possibly TRBD1 (5 bases). The germline V gene encodes CDR1 SNHLY and CDR2 FYNNEI. The ends were cut back, 6 bases at V and 4 bases at J, with 12 bases in the middle. This CDR3 contains 13 residues. As DNA, the CDR3 is TGTGCCAGCAGGGGGGAGGGAAGCTATGGCTACACCTTC. Translation: CASRGEGSYGYTF.

The chain joins TRBV20-1 to TRBJ2-3; 11 bases match TRBD1. The CDR3 has 15 amino acids. Losses at the gene ends were 5 bases for V and 6 bases for J; bases not matched to a gene: 10. CDR1 DFQATT and CDR2 SNEGSKA come from the germline V gene (reference sequence). This CDR3 is CSAGDRGGRRDTQYF. The CDR3 nucleotides are TGCAGTGCTGGGGACAGGGGGGGACGAAGGGATACGCAGTATTTT.

The chain recombines TRBV19 with TRBJ2-5; D remains ambiguous. CDR1 and CDR2 from the germline V gene are LNHDA and SQIVND (reference sequence). This CDR3 spans 13 amino acids. V lost 7 bases to trimming and J lost 2 bases, with 11 bases between them. Here the CDR3 DNA reads TGTGCCAGTATGACCTCAACTCAAGAGACCCAGTACTTC. Its protein is CASMTSTQETQYF.

There are a few counts of this clonotype. The chain is built from TRBV30 and TRBJ1-5; D gene uncertain. Germline assignment: CDR1 GTSNPN and CDR2 SVGIG (reference sequence). With 0 bases removed from V and 7 bases from J, the gap between germline ends came to 4 bases. This CDR3 has 11 residues. The CDR3 reads CAWSVGQPQHF. CDR3 bases: TGTGCCTGGAGTGTTGGCCAGCCCCAGCATTTT.

This clonotype has more than one count but fewer than ten. The chain carries TRBV24-1 and TRBJ1-6; perhaps TRBD1 as D (5 bases). Trimming cost V 2 bases and J 7 bases, with 11 bases left between them. Germline V gives CDR1 KGHDR, CDR2 SFDVKD. The length of the CDR3 is 15 residues. CDR3 in DNA: TGTGCCACCAGTGATTCGGCGGGGGAGAATTCACCCCTCCACTTT. Encoded protein: CATSDSAGENSPLHF.

The chain is built from TRBV19 and TRBJ1-5, with D unclear. This CDR3 spans 14 amino acids. The germline V gene has CDR1 LNHDA and CDR2 SQIVND (reference sequence). V lost 3 bases to trimming and J lost 1 base, with 7 bases between them. The CDR3 DNA follows: TGTGCCAGTAGTATTCCAGGCAGCAATCAGCCCCAGCATTTT. This encodes CASSIPGSNQPQHF.

The chain is built from TRBV20-1 and TRBJ1-1, with 7 bases aligning to TRBD1. There are 13 residues in the CDR3. Germline CDR1 is DFQATT and CDR2 is SNEGSKA (reference sequence). After removal of 3 bases from V and 2 bases from J, the junction contained 3 bases not matched to a gene. As DNA, the CDR3 is TGCAGTGCTAGTGGGACAGACAACACTGAAGCTTTCTTT. Translated: CSASGTDNTEAFF.

This clonotype was detected a few times. The CDR3 bases are TGTGCCAGCAGCTTAGAACCGGGCCCCGGAAACACCATATATTTT. Translating it yields CASSLEPGPGNTIYF. The genes are TRBV11-3 and TRBJ1-3; D is unresolved. Looked up from germline, CDR1 is SGHNT and CDR2 is YENEEA. V lost 0 bases and J 4 bases, leaving 10 bases between the germline ends. The CDR3 is 15 residues long.

CDR3 region: CASSLSPGLAGGHSYEQYF. CDR3 sequence (DNA): TGTGCCAGCAGCTTATCCCCGGGACTAGCGGGAGGGCACTCCTACGAGCAGTACTTC. The rearrangement joins TRBV7-9 to TRBJ2-7; 16 bases agree with TRBD2. After removal of 2 bases from V and 0 bases from J, the junction contained 7 bases not matched to a gene. The CDR3 runs 19 residues. The germline CDR1 and CDR2 sequences are SEHNR and FQNEAQ (reference sequence). Filled out from reference TRBV7-9 and TRBJ2-7, the complete variable domain reads DTGVSQNPRHKITKRGQNVTFRCDPISEHNRLYWYRQTLGQGPEFLTYFQNEAQLEKSRLLSDRFSAERPKGSFSTLEIQRTEQGDSAMYLCASSLSPGLAGGHSYEQYFGPGTRLTVT.

This clonotype occurred a few times. J is TRBJ2-5 and V is TRBV19, with 14 bases lining up with TRBD2. V lost 9 bases to trimming and J lost 5 bases; unmatched junction nucleotides: 11. Germline lookup yields CDR1 LNHDA and CDR2 SQIVND (reference sequence). The CDR3 consists of 16 residues. The CDR3 DNA reads as TGTGCCAGCGGACTAGCGGGAGGTTCCCAGCCGGAGACCCAGTACTTC. This sequence encodes CASGLAGGSQPETQYF.

This clonotype was picked up a small number of times. The chain is built from TRBV4-2 and TRBJ1-1, with unresolved D. V lost 0 bases and J 1 base, leaving 9 bases between the germline ends. The CDR3 consists of 15 residues. The germline V gene has CDR1 LGHNA and CDR2 YNFKEQ. The CDR3 coding sequence is TGTGCCAGCAGCCAAGACGCCACCCCGAACACTGAAGCTTTCTTT. It codes for CASSQDATPNTEAFF.

This clonotype came up a few times. This chain joins TRBV20-1 and TRBJ1-2; 8 nucleotides match TRBD1. Germline V gene sequence: CDR1 DFQATT, CDR2 SNEGSKA (reference sequence). V lost 5 bases and J lost 7; bases outside the gene matches: 12. The CDR3 contains 14 residues. The CDR3 nucleotides are TGCAGTGCTGACTTCGGACAGGGAAGGAGTGGCTACACCTTC. Its translation is CSADFGQGRSGYTF.